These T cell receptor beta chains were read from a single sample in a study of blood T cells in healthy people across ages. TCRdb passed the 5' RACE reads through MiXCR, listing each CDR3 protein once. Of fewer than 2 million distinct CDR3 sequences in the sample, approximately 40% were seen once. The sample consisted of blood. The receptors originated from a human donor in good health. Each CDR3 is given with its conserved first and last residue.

cdr3_aa: CAISEGLAGRDKQFF; j_call: TRBJ2-1; v_call: TRBV10-3
cdr3_aa: CASSVNRGYGYTF; j_call: TRBJ1-2; v_call: TRBV9
cdr3_aa: CASSLSGQGVDEQYF; j_call: TRBJ2-7; v_call: TRBV12-3/TRBV12-4
cdr3_aa: CASSYSLVVDEQFF; j_call: TRBJ2-1; v_call: TRBV6-5
cdr3_aa: CASMCGGDTEAFF; j_call: TRBJ1-1; v_call: TRBV28
cdr3_aa: CASNPTGISGEQFF; j_call: NA; v_call: TRBV3-1
cdr3_aa: CASSSAPTGTEAFF; j_call: TRBJ1-1; v_call: TRBV12-3/TRBV12-4
cdr3_aa: CASSFGGNSNQPQHF; j_call: TRBJ1-5; v_call: TRBV5-1
cdr3_aa: CASSYGGQAEQYF; j_call: NA; v_call: TRBV6-5
cdr3_aa: CSARGTSGGRVFF; j_call: TRBJ2-1; v_call: TRBV20-1
cdr3_aa: CSVGLAVGSRETQYF; j_call: TRBJ2-5; v_call: TRBV29-1
cdr3_aa: CSARRHGFAPPGYTF; j_call: TRBJ1-2; v_call: TRBV20-1
cdr3_aa: CASSDEGLMTYEQYF; j_call: TRBJ2-7; v_call: TRBV6-1
cdr3_aa: CSVEVLRSSYEQYF; j_call: TRBJ2-7; v_call: TRBV29-1
cdr3_aa: CASRSGTGYGEQYF; j_call: TRBJ2-7; v_call: TRBV6-2/TRBV6-3
cdr3_aa: CASSFGQEAYGYTF; j_call: TRBJ1-2; v_call: TRBV7-9
cdr3_aa: CASSFAPGGLGANVLTF; j_call: TRBJ2-6; v_call: TRBV5-1
cdr3_aa: CASSHTRGSNTEAFF; j_call: TRBJ1-1; v_call: TRBV6-5
cdr3_aa: CASSARTGTNEQFF; j_call: TRBJ2-1; v_call: TRBV9
cdr3_aa: CSARSGGANTEAFF; j_call: TRBJ1-1; v_call: TRBV20-1